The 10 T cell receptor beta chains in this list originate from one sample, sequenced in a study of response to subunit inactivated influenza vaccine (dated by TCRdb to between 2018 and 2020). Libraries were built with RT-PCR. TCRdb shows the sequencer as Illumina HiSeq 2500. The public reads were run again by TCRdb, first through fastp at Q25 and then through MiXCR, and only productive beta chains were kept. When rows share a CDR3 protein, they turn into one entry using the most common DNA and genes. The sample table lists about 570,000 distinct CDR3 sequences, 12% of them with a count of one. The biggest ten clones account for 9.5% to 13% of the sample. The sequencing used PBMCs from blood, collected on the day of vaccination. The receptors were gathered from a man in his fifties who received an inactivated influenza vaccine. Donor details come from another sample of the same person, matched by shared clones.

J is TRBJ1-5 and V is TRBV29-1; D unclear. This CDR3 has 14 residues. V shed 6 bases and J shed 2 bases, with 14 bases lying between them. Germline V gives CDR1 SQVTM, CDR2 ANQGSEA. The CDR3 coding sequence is TGCAGCGTCACAGATGGTCCGGGCAATCAGCCCCAGCATTTT. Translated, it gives CSVTDGPGNQPQHF.

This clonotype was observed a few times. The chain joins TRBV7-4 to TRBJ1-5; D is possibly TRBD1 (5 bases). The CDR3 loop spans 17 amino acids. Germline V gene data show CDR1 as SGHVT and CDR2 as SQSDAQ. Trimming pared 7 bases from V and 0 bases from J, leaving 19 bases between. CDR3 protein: CASKTQGARYSNQPQHF. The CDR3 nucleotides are TGTGCCAGCAAAACTCAAGGGGCAAGATATAGCAATCAGCCCCAGCATTTT.

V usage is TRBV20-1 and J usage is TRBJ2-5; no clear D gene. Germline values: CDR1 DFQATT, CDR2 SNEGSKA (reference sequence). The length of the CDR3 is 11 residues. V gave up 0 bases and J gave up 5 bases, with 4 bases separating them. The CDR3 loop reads CSARDLETQYF. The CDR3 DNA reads TGCAGTGCTAGAGATCTGGAGACCCAGTACTTC.

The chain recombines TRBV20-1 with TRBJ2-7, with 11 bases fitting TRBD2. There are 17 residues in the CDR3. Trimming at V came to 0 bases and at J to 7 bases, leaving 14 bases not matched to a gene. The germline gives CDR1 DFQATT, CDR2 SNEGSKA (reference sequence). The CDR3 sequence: CSARDVGSGRAFVEQYF. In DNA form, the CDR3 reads TGCAGTGCTAGAGATGTAGGTAGCGGGAGGGCCTTTGTGGAGCAGTACTTC.

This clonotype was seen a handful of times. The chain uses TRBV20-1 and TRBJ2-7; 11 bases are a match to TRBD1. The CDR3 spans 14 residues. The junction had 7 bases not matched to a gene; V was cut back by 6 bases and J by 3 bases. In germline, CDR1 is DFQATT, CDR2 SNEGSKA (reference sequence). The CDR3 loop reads CSANSGTGGYEQYF. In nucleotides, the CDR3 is TGCAGTGCCAACTCCGGGACAGGGGGCTACGAGCAGTACTTC.

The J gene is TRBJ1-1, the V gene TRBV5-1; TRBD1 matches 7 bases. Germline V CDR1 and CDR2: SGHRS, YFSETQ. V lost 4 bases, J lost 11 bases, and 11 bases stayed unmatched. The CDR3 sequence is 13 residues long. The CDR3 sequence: CASSPTMTGQAFF. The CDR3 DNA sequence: TGCGCCAGCAGCCCAACAATGACAGGGCAGGCTTTCTTT.

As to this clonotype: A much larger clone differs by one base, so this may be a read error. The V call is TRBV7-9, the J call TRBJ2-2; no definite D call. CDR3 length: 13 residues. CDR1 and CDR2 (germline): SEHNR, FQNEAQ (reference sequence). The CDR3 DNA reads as TGTGCCGGCAGCCCGACTTACACCGGGGAGCTGTTTTTT. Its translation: CAGSPTYTGELFF.

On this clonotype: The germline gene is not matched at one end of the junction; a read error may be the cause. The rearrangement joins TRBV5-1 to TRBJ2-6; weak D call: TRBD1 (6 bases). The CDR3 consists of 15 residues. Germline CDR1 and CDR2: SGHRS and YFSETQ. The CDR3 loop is CASSPGQSEANVLTF. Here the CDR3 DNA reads TGCGCCAGCAGCCCCGGACAGTCTGAGGCCAACGTCCTGACTTTC.

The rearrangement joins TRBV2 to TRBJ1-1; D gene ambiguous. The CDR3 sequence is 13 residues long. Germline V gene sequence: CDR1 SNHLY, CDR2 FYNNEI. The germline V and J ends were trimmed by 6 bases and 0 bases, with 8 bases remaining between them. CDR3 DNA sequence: TGTGCCAGCAGAGTGACACTGAACACTGAAGCTTTCTTT. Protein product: CASRVTLNTEAFF.

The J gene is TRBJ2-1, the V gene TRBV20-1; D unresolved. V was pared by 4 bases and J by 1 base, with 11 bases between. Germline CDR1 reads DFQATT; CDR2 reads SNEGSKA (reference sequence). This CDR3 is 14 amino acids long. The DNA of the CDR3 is TGCAGTGCTAAAGATTGGGCTTCCTACAATGAGCAGTTCTTC. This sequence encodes CSAKDWASYNEQFF.